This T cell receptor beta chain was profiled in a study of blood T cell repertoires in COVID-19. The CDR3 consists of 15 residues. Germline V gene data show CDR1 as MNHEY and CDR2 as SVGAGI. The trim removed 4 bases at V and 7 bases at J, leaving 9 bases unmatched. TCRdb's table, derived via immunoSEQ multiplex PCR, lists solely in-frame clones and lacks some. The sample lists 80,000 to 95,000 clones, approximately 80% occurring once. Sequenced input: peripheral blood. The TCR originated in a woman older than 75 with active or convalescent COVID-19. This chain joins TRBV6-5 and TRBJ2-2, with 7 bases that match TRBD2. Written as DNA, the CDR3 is TGTGCCAGCAGTTTGGGGACTATAGGTATCGGGGAGCTGTTTTTT. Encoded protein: CASSLGTIGIGELFF.